The clone carrying this TCR beta chain was seen only once. This entry comes from a study of T cell changes during pregnancy in multiple sclerosis. Produced via immunoSEQ multiplex PCR; TCRdb's table is partial and in-frame only. The sample shows around 31,000 clones, 80% to 90% of them seen only once. Trimming removed 3 bases at V and 3 bases at J, with 8 bases between. The V gene's germline CDR1 is KGHSH and CDR2 LQKENI. This CDR3 is 14 amino acids long. The sequenced sample was CD4+ T cells from peripheral blood mononuclear cells, obtained in the first trimester of pregnancy. The sequence was obtained from a female donor in good health, enrolled as a control in a pregnancy study. The chain combines TRBV18 with TRBJ1-4; D not resolved. The CDR3 nucleotides read TGTGCCAGCTCACCGTACAGAGCTAATGAAAAACTGTTTTTT. This translates into CASSPYRANEKLFF.